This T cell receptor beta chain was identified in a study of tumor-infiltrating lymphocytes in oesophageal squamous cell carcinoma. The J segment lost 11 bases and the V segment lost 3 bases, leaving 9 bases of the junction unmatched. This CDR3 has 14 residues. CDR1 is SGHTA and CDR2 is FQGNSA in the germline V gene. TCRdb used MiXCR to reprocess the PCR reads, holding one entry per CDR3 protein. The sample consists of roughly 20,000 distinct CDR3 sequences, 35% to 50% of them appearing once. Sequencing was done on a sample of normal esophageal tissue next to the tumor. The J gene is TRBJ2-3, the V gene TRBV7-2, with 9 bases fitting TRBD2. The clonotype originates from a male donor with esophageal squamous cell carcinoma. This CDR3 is CASSFLAGSREQYF. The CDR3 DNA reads TGTGCCAGCAGCTTCCTAGCGGGATCGAGGGAGCAGTATTTT.